This T cell receptor beta chain came from a study of T cells in Graves' hyperthyroidism and ophthalmopathy. Amplification targeted TCR beta CDR3 regions from RNA transcripts. RT-PCR in the first round (using the HTBI primer set) targeted the TCR CDR3. Using its own MiXCR run on the multiplex PCR reads, TCRdb lists one record per CDR3 protein. The table includes about 360,000 distinct CDR3 sequences, about 13% detected once. Of note for this clonotype: The antigen remains undetermined.

Clinicians diagnosed patients from clinical symptoms, serum thyroxine and TRAb, thyroid ultrasound and orbital computed tomography. Study results and limitations: In simple terms, a model built on 13 V-J features told ophthalmopathy apart from stable hyperthyroidism.

Germline lookup yields CDR1 KGHSH and CDR2 LQKENI. The CDR3 is made up of 14 amino acids. J was trimmed by 9 bases and V by 4 bases; bases with no gene match: 6. The source material was blood. The gene calls are TRBV18 and TRBJ2-1; 10 bases line up with TRBD1. The clonotype originates from a woman aged 18-29 years with Graves' hyperthyroidism. The CDR3 nucleotides read TGTGCCAGCTCACTCGACAGGGGGCACGGTGAGCAGTTCTTC. This translates into CASSLDRGHGEQFF. Using reference TRBV18 and TRBJ2-1 for the parts outside the CDR3, the full variable domain is NAGVMQNPRHLVRRRGQEARLRCSPMKGHSHVYWYRQLPEEGLKFMVYLQKENIIDESGMPKERFSAEFPKEGPSILRIQQVVRGDSAAYFCASSLDRGHGEQFFGPGTRLTVL.